The entry that follows covers one T cell receptor (beta chain) sequence. Its antigen is not identified. The CDR3 loop spans 18 amino acids. Losses at the gene ends were 1 base for V and 0 bases for J; bases not matched to a gene: 10. Per the germline V gene, CDR1 is MGHRA and CDR2 is YSYEKL. This entry belongs to a study of T cells in Graves' hyperthyroidism and ophthalmopathy. Study-wide background: Peripheral blood was drawn at first diagnosis, prior to all treatment. Whole-study findings and limits: Before onset, ophthalmopathy was predicted by the model a median approximately 6.7 months earlier. Ophthalmopathy and stable hyperthyroidism were separated by a 13 V-J model.

Amplification of TCR beta CDR3 regions was performed using RNA transcripts as template. The study used the HTBI primer set for a first-round RT-PCR of the TCR CDR3. TCRdb processed the multiplex PCR reads anew with MiXCR; each CDR3 protein has one entry. The data contain some 760,000 distinct CDR3 sequences, 12% to 15% of them seen just once; the ten biggest clones take up about a tenth. The sequenced sample was blood. This receptor was taken from a woman between 18 and 29 years old with Graves' hyperthyroidism. This rearrangement joins TRBV4-1 to TRBJ2-7; the match to TRBD1 covers 9 bases. CDR3 sequence (DNA): TGCGCCAGCAGCCAAGCCGGGACAGGGCTTTTGTCCTCCTACGAGCAGTACTTC. Translated: CASSQAGTGLLSSYEQYF.